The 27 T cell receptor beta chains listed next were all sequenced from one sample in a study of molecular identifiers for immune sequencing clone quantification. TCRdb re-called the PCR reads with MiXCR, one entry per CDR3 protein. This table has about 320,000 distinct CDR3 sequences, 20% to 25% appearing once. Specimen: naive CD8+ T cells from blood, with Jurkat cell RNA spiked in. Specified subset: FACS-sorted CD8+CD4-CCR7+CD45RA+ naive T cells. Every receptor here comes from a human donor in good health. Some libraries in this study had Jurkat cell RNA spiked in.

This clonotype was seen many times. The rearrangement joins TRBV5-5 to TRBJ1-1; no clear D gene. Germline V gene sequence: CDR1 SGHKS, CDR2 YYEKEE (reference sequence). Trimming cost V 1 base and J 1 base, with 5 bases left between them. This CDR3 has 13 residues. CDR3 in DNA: TGTGCCAGCAGCTTGCGGTCGAACACTGAAGCTTTCTTT. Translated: CASSLRSNTEAFF.

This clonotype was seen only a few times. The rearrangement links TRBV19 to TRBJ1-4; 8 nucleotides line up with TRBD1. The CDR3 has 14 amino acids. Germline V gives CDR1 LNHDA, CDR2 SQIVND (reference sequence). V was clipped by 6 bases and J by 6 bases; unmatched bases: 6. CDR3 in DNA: TGTGCCAGTAGAAATACAGGGGGTGATGAAAAACTGTTTTTT. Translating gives CASRNTGGDEKLFF.

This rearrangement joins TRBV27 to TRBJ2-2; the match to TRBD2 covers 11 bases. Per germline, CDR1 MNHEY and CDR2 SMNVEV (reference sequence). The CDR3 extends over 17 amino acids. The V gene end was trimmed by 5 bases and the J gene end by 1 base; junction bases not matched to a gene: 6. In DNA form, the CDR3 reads TGTGCCAGCAGTATTATGGGGACTAGCGGGAACACCGGGGAGCTGTTTTTT. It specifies CASSIMGTSGNTGELFF.

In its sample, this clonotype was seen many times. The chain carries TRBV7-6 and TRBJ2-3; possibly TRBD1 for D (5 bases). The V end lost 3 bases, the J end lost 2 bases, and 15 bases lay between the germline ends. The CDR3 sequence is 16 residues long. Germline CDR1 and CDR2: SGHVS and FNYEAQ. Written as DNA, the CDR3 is TGTGCCAGCAGCTTTGGGGCGACGAAACTCACAGATACGCAGTATTTT. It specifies CASSFGATKLTDTQYF.

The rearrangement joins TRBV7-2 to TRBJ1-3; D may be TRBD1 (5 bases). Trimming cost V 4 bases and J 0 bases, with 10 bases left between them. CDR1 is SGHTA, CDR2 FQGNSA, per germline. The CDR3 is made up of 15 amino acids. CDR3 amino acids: CASSSDSASGNTIYF. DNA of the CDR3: TGTGCCAGCAGCTCAGACAGCGCCTCTGGAAACACCATATATTTT.

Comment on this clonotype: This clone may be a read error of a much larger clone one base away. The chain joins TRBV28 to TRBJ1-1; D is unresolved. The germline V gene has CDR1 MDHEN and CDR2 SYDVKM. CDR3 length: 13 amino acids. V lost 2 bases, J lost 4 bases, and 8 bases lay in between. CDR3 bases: TGTGCCAGCAGTTTAATGTTGAGCACTGAAGCTTTCTTT. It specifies CASSLMLSTEAFF.

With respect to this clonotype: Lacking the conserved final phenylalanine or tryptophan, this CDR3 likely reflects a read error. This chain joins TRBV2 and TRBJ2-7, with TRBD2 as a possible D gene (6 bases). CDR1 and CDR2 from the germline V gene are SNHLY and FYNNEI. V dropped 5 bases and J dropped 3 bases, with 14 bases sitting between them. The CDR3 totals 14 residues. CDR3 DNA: TGTGCCAGCAGTCGGAGGGCCCGGGTCTACGAGCAGTACCTC. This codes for CASSRRARVYEQYL.

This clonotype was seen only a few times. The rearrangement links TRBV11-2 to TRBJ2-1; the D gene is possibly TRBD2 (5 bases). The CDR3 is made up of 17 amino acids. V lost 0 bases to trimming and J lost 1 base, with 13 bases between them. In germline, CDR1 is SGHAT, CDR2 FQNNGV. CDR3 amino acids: CASSLEPISESYNEQFF. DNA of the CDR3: TGTGCCAGCAGCTTAGAACCGATTAGCGAATCCTACAATGAGCAGTTCTTC.

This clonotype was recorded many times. CDR3 coding DNA: TGCGCCAGCAGATCCCCGAACACTGAAGCTTTCTTT. The encoded protein is CASRSPNTEAFF. The chain uses TRBV5-1 and TRBJ1-1; D gene uncertain. Trimming pared 5 bases from V and 1 base from J, leaving 6 bases between. The germline gives CDR1 SGHRS, CDR2 YFSETQ. The CDR3 is made up of 12 amino acids.

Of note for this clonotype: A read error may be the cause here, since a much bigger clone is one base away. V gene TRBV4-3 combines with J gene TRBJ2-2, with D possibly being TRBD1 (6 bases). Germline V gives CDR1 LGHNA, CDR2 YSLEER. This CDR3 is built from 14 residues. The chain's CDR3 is CASRQGANTGKLFF. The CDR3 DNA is TGCGCCAGCAGACAGGGTGCTAACACCGGGAAGCTGTTTTTT.

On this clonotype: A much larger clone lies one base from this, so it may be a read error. The CDR3 loop is CSVEPPANTGAFF. Here the CDR3 DNA reads TGCAGCGTTGAACCGCCGGCAAACACTGGAGCTTTCTTT. The chain uses TRBV29-1 and TRBJ1-1; no clear D gene. Germline V CDR1 and CDR2: SQVTM, ANQGSEA. This CDR3 has 13 amino acids. The variable domain in full, completed from reference TRBV29-1 and TRBJ1-1, reads SAVISQKPSRDICQRGTSLTIQCQVDSQVTMMFWYRQQPGQSLTLIATANQGSEATYESGFVIDKFPISRPNLTFSTLTVSNMSPEDSSIYLCSVEPPANTGAFFGQGTRLTVV.

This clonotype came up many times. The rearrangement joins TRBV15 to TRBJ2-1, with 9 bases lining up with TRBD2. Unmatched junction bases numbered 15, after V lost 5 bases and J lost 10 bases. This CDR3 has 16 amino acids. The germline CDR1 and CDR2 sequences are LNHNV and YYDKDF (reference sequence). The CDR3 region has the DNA TGTGCCACCAGCCGGAACCGACTAGCGGACCTATACGAGCAGTTCTTC. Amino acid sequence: CATSRNRLADLYEQFF.

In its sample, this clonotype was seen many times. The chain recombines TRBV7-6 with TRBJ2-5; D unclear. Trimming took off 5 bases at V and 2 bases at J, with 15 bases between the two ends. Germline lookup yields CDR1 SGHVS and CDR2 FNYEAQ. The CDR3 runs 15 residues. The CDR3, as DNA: TGTGCCAGCAGCCCTACCCTTAGTAATCAAGAGACCCAGTACTTC. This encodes CASSPTLSNQETQYF. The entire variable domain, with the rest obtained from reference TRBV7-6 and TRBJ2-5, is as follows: GAGVSQSPRYKVTKRGQDVALRCDPISGHVSLYWYRQALGQGPEFLTYFNYEAQQDKSGLPNDRFSAERPEGSISTLTIQRTEQRDSAMYRCASSPTLSNQETQYFGPGTRLLVL.

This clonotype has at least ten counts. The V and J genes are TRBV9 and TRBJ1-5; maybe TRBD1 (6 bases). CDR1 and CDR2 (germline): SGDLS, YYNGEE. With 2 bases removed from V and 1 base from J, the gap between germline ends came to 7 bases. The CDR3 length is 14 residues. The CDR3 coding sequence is TGTGCCAGCAGCGTCGGACAGAGCAATCAGCCCCAGCATTTT. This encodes CASSVGQSNQPQHF. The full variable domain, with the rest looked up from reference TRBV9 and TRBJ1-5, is DSGVTQTPKHLITATGQRVTLRCSPRSGDLSVYWYQQSLDQGLQFLIQYYNGEERAKGNILERFSAQQFPDLHSELNLSSLELGDSALYFCASSVGQSNQPQHFGDGTRLSIL.

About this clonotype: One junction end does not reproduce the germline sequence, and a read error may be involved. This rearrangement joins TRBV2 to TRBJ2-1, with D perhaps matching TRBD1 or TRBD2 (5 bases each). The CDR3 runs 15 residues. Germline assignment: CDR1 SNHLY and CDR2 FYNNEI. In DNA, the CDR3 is TGTGCCGGCAGTTCAACCCACTCCAAGACGAGGGGGCAGTTCTTC. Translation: CAGSSTHSKTRGQFF.

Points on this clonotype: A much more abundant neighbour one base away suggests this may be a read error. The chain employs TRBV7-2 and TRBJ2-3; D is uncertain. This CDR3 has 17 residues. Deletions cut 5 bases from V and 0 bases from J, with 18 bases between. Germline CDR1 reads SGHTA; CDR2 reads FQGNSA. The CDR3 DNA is TGTGCCAGCAGCCTTTTAGTGGTGGGAATTAGCACAGATACGCAGTATTTT. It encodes CASSLLVVGISTDTQYF.

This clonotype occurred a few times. CDR3 sequence reads: CSARVSSGGASYNEQFF. The CDR3 nucleotides are TGCAGTGCTAGAGTTTCCAGCGGGGGGGCCTCCTACAATGAGCAGTTCTTC. This chain connects TRBV20-1 to TRBJ2-1; TRBD2 matches at 10 bases. CDR3 length equals 17 residues. With V trimmed by 1 base and J by 0 bases, 6 bases remained unmatched. Germline loops: CDR1 DFQATT, CDR2 SNEGSKA (reference sequence).

The CDR3 here is CASSHGLAGGFEQYF. The CDR3 DNA sequence: TGCGCCAGCAGCCACGGACTAGCGGGAGGGTTCGAGCAGTACTTC. The chain recombines TRBV4-3 with TRBJ2-7; 15 positions match TRBD2. The V gene end was trimmed by 3 bases and the J gene end by 6 bases; junction bases not matched to a gene: 3. The CDR3 runs 15 residues. CDR1 is LGHNA, CDR2 YSLEER, per germline.

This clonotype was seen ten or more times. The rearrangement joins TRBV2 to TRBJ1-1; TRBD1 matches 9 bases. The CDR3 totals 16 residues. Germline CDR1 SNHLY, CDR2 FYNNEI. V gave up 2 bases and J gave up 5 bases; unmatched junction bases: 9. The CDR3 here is CASSESTGGERTEAFF. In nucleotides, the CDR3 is TGTGCCAGCAGTGAATCCACAGGGGGCGAGAGGACTGAAGCTTTCTTT.

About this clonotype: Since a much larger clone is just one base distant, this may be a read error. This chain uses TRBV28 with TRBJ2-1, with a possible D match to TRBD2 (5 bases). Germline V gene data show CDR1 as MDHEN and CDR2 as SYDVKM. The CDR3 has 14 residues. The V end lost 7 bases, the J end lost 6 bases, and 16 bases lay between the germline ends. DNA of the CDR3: TGTGCCAGCAATCCTCCCCGCGGGCCCAATGAGCAGTTCTTC. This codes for CASNPPRGPNEQFF.

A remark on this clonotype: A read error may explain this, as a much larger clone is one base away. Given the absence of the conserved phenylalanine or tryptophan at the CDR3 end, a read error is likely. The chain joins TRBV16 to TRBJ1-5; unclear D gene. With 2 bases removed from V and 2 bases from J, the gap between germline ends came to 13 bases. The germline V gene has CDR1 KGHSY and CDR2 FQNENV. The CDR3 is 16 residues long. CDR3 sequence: CASSQTTRLGNQPQHL. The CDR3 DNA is TGTGCCAGCAGCCAAACGACAAGATTGGGCAATCAGCCCCAGCATCTT.

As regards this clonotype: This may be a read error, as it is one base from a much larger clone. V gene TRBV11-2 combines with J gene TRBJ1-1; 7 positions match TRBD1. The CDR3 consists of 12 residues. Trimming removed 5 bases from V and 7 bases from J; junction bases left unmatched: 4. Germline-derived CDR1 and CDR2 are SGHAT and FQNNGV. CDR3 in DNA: TGTGCCAGCAGCGAGCAGGGGGTTGAAGCTTTCTTT. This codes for CASSEQGVEAFF.

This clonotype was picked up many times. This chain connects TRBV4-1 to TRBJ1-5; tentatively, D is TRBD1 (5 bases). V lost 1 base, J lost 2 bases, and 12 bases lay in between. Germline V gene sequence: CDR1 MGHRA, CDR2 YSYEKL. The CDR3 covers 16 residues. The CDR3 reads CASSQVAPQGNQPQHF. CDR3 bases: TGCGCCAGCAGCCAAGTGGCCCCACAGGGCAATCAGCCCCAGCATTTT.

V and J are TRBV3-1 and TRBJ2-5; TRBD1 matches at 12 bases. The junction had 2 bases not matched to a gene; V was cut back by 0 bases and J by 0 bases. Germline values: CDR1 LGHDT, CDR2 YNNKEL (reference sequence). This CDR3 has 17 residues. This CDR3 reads CASSQEGQGANQETQYF. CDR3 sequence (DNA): TGTGCCAGCAGCCAAGAGGGACAGGGGGCCAACCAAGAGACCCAGTACTTC.

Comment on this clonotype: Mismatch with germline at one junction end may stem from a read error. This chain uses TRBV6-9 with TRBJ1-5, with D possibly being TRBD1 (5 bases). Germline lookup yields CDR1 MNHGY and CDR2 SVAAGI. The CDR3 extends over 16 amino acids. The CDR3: CAGRKLGHSGNQPQHF. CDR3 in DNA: TGTGCCGGCAGAAAACTAGGACATTCCGGCAATCAGCCCCAGCATTTT.

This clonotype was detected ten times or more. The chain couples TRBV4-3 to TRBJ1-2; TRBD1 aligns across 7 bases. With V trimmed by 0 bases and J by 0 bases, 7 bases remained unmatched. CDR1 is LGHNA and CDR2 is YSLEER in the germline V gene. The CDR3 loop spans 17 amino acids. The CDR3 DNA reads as TGCGCCAGCAGCCAAGAACCAACCGGGACAGCTAACTATGGCTACACCTTC. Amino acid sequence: CASSQEPTGTANYGYTF.

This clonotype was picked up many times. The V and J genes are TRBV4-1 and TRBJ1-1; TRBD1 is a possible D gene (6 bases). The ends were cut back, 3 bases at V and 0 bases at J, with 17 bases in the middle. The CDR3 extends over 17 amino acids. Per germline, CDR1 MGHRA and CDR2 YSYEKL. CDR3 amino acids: CASSHITGLSVNTEAFF. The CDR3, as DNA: TGCGCCAGCAGCCACATTACAGGGTTGTCAGTGAACACTGAAGCTTTCTTT.